There are a few counts of the clone carrying this T cell receptor beta chain. The sample belongs to a study of blood T cell repertoires in COVID-19. Across the whole study: Acute and convalescent COVID-19 specimens originated in the United States, Italy and Spain. PBMCs, B-cell-depleted T cells, or T cells were the source of the cDNA or gDNA that made up the material.

Participant ages covered roughly 18 to 89 years across 25 or so US areas. Original methodology: Scientists estimated how many nucleated cells there were by amplifying reference gene primers. Generated by immunoSEQ multiplex PCR, the TCRdb table keeps only in-frame clones and is missing some. V, J and clone size are those of that table, while D and trimming were read from the DNA. Of about 180,000 clones listed, about 84% are singletons. Germline V gene lookup returns CDR1 SGHNT and CDR2 YENEEA. The V and J ends lost 4 bases and 0 bases, in that order; junction bases with no gene match: 8. CDR3 length: 18 amino acids.

The sequencing input was PBMCs or T cells enriched from blood (not recorded which). The chain is built from TRBV11-3 and TRBJ2-6, with TRBD1 identical over 8 bases. The clonotype was recovered from a woman aged 40 to 55 with acute COVID-19. CDR3 DNA sequence: TGTGCCAGCAGCTCCGCAGGGGGCAGGATCTCTGGGGCCAACGTCCTGACTTTC. This gives the protein CASSSAGGRISGANVLTF.